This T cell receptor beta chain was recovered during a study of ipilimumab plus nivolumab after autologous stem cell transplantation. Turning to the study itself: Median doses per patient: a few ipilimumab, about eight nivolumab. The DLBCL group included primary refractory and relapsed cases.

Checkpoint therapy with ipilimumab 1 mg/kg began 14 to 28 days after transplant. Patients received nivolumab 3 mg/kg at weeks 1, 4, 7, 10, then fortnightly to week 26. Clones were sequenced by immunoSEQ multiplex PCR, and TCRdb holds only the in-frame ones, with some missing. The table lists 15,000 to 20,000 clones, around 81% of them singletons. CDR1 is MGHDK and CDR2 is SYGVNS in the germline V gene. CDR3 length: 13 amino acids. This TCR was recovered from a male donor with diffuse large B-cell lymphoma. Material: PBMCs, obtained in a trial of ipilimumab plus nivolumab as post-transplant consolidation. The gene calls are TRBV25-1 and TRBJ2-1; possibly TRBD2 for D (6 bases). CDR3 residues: CATRRGMGNEQFF. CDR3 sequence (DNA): TGTGCTACCCGGCGGGGAATGGGGAATGAGCAGTTCTTC. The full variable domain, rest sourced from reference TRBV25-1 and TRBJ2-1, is EADIYQTPRYLVIGTGKKITLECSQTMGHDKMYWYQQDPGMELHLIHYSYGVNSTEKGDLSSESTVSRIRTEHFPLTLESARPSHTSQYLCATRRGMGNEQFFGPGTRLTVL.